These 2 T cell receptor beta chains originate from one sample sequenced in a study of molecular identifiers for immune sequencing clone quantification. MiXCR, run by TCRdb on the PCR reads, gives a single entry per CDR3 protein. The repertoire consists of 600,000 to 650,000 distinct CDR3 sequences, with approximately 20% occurring once and the leading ten covering approximately 0.9%. The sample taken for sequencing was naive CD8+ T cells from blood, with Jurkat cell RNA spiked in. Specified subset: FACS-sorted CD8+CD4-CCR7+CD45RA+ naive T cells. These receptors were collected from a human donor in good health. Some libraries in this study had Jurkat cell RNA spiked in.

This sequence joins TRBV24-1 and TRBJ2-1; D is uncertain. The V gene's germline CDR1 is KGHDR and CDR2 SFDVKD. There are 13 residues in the CDR3. V dropped 0 bases and J dropped 9 bases, with 8 bases sitting between them. The CDR3 region has the DNA TGTGCCACCAGTGATTTGGTCGGCGGTGAGCAGTTCTTC. Translated: CATSDLVGGEQFF.

Ten or more counts support this clonotype. V usage is TRBV28 and J usage is TRBJ2-7; 8 bases are a match to TRBD1. Germline trimming cut 3 bases from V and 5 bases from J; bases unmatched to any gene: 9. This CDR3 has 15 residues. Looked up from germline, CDR1 is MDHEN and CDR2 is SYDVKM. CDR3 sequence reads: CASSLVGTGLNEQYF. The CDR3 nucleotides read TGTGCCAGCAGTTTGGTCGGGACAGGTCTTAACGAGCAGTACTTC.